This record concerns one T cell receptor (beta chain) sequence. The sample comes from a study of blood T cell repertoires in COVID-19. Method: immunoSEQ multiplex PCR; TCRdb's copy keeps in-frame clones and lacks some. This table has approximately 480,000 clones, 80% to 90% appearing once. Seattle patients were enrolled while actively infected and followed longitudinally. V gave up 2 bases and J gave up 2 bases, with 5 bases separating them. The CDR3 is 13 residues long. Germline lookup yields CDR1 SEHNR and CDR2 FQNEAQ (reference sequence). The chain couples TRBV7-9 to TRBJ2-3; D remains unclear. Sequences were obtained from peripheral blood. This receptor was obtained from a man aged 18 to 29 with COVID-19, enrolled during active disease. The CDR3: CASSLSYTDTQYF. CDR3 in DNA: TGTGCCAGCAGCTTATCCTACACAGATACGCAGTATTTT.